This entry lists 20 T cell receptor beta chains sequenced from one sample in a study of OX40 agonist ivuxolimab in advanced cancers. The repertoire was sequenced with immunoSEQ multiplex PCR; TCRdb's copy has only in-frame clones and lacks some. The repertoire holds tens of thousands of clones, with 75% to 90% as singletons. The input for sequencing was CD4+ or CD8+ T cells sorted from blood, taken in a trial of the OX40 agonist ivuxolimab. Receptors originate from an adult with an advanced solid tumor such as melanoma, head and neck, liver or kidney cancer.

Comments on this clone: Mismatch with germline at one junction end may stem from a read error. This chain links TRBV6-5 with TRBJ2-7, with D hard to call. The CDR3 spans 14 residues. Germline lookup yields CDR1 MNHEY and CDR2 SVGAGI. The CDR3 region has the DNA TGTGCCAGCAGCCCTGAGTTTCGGTCCGGATCTACGAGCTTC. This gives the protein CASSPEFRSGSTSF.

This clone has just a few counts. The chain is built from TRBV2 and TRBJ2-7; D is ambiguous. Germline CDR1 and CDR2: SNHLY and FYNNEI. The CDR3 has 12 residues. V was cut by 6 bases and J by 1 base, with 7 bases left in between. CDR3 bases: TGTGCCAGCAGCGCGGTATCCTACGAGCAGTACTTC. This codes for CASSAVSYEQYF.

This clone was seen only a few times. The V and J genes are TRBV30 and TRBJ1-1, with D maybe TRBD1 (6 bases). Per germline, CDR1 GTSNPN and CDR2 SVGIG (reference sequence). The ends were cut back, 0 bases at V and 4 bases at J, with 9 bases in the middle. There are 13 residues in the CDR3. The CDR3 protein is CAWSVGGGTEAFF. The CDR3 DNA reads TGTGCCTGGAGTGTAGGGGGGGGCACTGAAGCTTTCTTT.

The CDR3 DNA sequence: TGTGCCAGCACCTCGCGGGAGAGGGAGCTGTTTTTT. Its protein is CASTSRERELFF. This chain uses TRBV7-9 with TRBJ2-2, with 7 bases aligning to TRBD2. This CDR3 is 12 amino acids long. The J segment lost 9 bases and the V segment lost 7 bases, leaving 5 bases of the junction unmatched. Germline CDR1 SEHNR, CDR2 FQNEAQ (reference sequence). Filled out from reference TRBV7-9 and TRBJ2-2, the complete variable domain reads DTGVSQNPRHKITKRGQNVTFRCDPISEHNRLYWYRQTLGQGPEFLTYFQNEAQLEKSRLLSDRFSAERPKGSFSTLEIQRTEQGDSAMYLCASTSRERELFFGEGSRLTVL.

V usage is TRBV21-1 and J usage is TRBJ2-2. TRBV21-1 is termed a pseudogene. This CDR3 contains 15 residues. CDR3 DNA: TGTGCCAGCAGCAAAGACCTGGTGAACACCGGGGAGCTGTTTTTT. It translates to CASSKDLVNTGELFF.

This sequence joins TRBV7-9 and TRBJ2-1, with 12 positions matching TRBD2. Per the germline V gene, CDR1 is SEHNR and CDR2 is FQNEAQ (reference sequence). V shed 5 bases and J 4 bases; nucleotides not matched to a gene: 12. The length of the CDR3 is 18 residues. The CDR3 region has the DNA TGTGCCAGCAGCAACCGAAGGACTAGCGGGGCTCCGTACAATGAGCAGTTCTTC. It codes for CASSNRRTSGAPYNEQFF.

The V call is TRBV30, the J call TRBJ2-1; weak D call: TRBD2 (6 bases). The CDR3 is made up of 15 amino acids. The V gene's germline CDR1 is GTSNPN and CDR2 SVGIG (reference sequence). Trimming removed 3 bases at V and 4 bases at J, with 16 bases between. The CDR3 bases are TGTGCCTGGAGAGGCATGGCGGGAACGTACAATGAGCAGTTCTTC. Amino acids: CAWRGMAGTYNEQFF. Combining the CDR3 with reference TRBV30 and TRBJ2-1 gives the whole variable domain SQTIHQWPATLVQPVGSPLSLECTVEGTSNPNLYWYRQAAGRGLQLLFYSVGIGQISSEVPQNLSASRPQDRQFILSSKKLLLSDSGFYLCAWRGMAGTYNEQFFGPGTRLTVL.

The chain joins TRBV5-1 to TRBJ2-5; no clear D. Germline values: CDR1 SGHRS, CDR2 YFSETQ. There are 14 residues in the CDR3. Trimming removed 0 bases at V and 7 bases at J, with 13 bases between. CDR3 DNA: TGCGCCAGCAGCTTGGGGGTTAGCTGGGTGACCCAGTACTTC. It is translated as CASSLGVSWVTQYF.

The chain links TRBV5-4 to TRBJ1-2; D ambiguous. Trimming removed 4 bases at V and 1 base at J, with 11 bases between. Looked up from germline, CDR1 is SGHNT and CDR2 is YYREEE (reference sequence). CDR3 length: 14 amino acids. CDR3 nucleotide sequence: TGTGCCAGCAGCGCGGACCGCTATAACTATGGCTACACCTTC. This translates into CASSADRYNYGYTF.

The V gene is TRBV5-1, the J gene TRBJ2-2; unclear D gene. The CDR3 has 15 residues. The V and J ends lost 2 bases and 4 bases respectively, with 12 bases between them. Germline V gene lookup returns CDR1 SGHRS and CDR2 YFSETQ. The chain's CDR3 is CASSLIVGATGELFF. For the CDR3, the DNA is TGCGCCAGCAGCTTAATCGTCGGAGCCACCGGGGAGCTGTTTTTT. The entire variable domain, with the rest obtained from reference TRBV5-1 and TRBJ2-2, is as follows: KAGVTQTPRYLIKTRGQQVTLSCSPISGHRSVSWYQQTPGQGLQFLFEYFSETQRNKGNFPGRFSGRQFSNSRSEMNVSTLELGDSALYLCASSLIVGATGELFFGEGSRLTVL.

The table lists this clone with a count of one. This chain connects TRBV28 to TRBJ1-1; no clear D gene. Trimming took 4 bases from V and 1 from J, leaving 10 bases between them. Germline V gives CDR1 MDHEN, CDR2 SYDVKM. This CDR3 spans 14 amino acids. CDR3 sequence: CASSYPGTNTEAFF. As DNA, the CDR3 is TGTGCCAGCAGTTATCCGGGAACGAACACTGAAGCTTTCTTT.

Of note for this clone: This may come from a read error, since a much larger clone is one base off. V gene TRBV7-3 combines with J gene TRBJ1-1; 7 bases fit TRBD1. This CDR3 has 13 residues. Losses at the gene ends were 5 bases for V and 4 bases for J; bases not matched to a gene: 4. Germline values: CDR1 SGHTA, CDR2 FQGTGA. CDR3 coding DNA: TGTGCCAGCAGCGCCGGGACAGCCACTGAAGCTTTCTTT. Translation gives CASSAGTATEAFF.

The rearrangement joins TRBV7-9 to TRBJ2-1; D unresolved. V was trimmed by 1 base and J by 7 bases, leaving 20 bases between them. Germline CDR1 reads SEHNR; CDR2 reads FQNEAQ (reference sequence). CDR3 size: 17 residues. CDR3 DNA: TGTGCCAGCAGCTTAGAGTTGACACTCCCACTCGGGAATGAGCAGTTCTTC. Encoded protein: CASSLELTLPLGNEQFF.

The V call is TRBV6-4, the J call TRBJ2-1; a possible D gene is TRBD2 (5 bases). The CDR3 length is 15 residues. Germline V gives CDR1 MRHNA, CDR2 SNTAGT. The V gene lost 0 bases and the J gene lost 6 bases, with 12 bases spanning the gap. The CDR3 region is CASSDSWTPINEQFF. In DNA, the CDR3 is TGTGCCAGCAGTGACTCTTGGACTCCCATCAATGAGCAGTTCTTC.

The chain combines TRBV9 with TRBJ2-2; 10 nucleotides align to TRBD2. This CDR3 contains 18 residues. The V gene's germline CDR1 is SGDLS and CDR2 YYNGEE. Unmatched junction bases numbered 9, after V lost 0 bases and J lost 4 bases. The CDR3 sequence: CASSVALAGAQATGELFF. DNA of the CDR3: TGTGCCAGCAGCGTAGCCCTAGCGGGGGCCCAGGCCACCGGGGAGCTGTTTTTT.

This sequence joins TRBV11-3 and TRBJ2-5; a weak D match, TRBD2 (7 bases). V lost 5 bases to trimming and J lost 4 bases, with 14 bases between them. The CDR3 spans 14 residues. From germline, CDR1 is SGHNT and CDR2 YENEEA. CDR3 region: CASSPRGARETQYF. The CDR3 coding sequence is TGTGCCAGCAGCCCCCGGGGGGCGCGAGAGACCCAGTACTTC.

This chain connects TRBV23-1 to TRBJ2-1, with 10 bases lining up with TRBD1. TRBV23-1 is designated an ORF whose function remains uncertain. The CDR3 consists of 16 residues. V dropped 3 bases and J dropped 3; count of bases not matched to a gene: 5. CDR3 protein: CASSHSRDRGYNEQFF. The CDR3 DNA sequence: TGCGCCAGCAGTCATTCCCGGGACAGGGGCTACAATGAGCAGTTCTTC.

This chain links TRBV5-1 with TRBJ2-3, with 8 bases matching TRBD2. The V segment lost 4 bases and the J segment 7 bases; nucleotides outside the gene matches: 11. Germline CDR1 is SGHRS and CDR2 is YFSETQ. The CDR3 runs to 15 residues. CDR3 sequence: CASSPEPAGANTQYF. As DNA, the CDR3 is TGCGCCAGCAGCCCCGAACCAGCGGGAGCTAATACGCAGTATTTT.

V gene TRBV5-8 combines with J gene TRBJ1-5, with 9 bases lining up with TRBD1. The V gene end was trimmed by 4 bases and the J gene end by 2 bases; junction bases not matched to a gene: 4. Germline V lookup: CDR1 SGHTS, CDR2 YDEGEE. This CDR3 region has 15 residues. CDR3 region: CASSPRDRGNQPQHF. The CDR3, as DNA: TGTGCCAGCAGCCCCCGGGACAGGGGCAATCAGCCCCAGCATTTT.

The CDR3 DNA reads as TGTGCCAGCAGTGCAGGGGGATCCAGCACAGATACGCAGTATTTT. This codes for CASSAGGSSTDTQYF. The V and J genes are TRBV6-4 and TRBJ2-3; 7 positions match TRBD1. CDR3 length: 15 residues. With V trimmed by 4 bases and J by 0 bases, 4 bases remained unmatched. Germline-derived CDR1 and CDR2 are MRHNA and SNTAGT.